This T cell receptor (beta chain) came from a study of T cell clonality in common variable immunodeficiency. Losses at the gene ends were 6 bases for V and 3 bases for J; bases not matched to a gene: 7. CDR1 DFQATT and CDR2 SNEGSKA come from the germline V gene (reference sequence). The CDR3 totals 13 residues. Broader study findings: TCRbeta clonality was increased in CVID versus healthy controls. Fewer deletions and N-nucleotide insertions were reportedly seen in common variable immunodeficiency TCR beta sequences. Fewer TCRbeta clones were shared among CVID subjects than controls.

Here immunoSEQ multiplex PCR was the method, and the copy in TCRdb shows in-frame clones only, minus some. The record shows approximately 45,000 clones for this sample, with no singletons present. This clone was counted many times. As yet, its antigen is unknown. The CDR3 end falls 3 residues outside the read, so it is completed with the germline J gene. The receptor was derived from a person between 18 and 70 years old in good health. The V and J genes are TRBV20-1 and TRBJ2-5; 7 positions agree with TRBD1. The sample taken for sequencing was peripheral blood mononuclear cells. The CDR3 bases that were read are TGCAGTGCCCCCCCCGGGACAGAAGAGACC. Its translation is CSAPPGTEET. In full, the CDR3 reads CSAPPGTEETQYF.